This TCR beta chain was documented in a study of regulatory T cells in long-lasting Graves disease. Whole-study findings and limits: Researchers reported studying only peripheral blood, not thyroid tissue. Comparison showed that persistent patients shared more public clonotypes (around 3,000) than new patients (nearly 1,000).

This CDR3 is 15 amino acids long. After removal of 6 bases from V and 9 bases from J, the junction contained 9 bases not matched to a gene. The time point was: persistent/refractory GD, antithyroid drugs over 5 years with positive TRAb. There was RNA extracted from PBMCs, and the TCR library was made from it. Each of the patients was recruited from an endocrinology department situated in Xi'an, China. Library construction for TCR beta used iRepertoire HTBI primers and Arm-PCR of CDR3 regions. Via MiXCR, TCRdb re-called the multiplex PCR reads, giving one row per CDR3 protein. The sample yields 700,000 or so distinct CDR3 sequences, about 30% seen once. Comments on this clonotype: No antigen is known for it.

The sample consisted of peripheral blood mononuclear cells (PBMCs), taken when the disease was refractory, from a patient treated with antithyroid drugs. This TCR came from a female donor with Graves disease. The chain carries TRBV12-3 or TRBV12-4 and TRBJ2-5, with 14 bases lining up with TRBD2. The CDR3 region is CASRTGTSGGQAQYF. CDR3 sequence (DNA): TGTGCCAGCAGGACGGGGACTAGCGGGGGTCAGGCCCAGTACTTC.